These 28 T cell receptor beta chains share one sample of origin, sequenced in a study of beta chain features in type 1 diabetes. Findings and caveats of the study: For Type 1 diabetes patients, all four CD4+ subsets carried TCRB CDR3s that were moderately but significantly shorter.

The antigens for these receptors are not known. Expressed TCRB transcripts were sequenced because the isolated RNA had all been reverse transcribed beforehand. Sequenced by immunoSEQ multiplex PCR; TCRdb stores in-frame clones only, minus some. The table records about 700,000 clones, over 10% of them present only once. The sample was naive CD4+ T cells from blood. All receptors derive from a young man with type 1 diabetes.

V and J are TRBV6-5 and TRBJ1-2, with D tentatively TRBD1 (6 bases). This CDR3 comprises 16 residues. Germline V gene data show CDR1 as MNHEY and CDR2 as SVGAGI. V shed 0 bases and J shed 4 bases, with 15 bases lying between them. In DNA form, the CDR3 reads TGTGCCAGCAGTTACTCGGAGGACAGCCCCACCTATGGCTACACCTTC. Translation gives CASSYSEDSPTYGYTF.

V and J are TRBV27 and TRBJ1-4; D is unclear. CDR1 and CDR2 from the germline V gene are MNHEY and SMNVEV (reference sequence). The length of the CDR3 is 15 residues. Trimming removed 2 bases at V and 0 bases at J, with 7 bases between. The CDR3 region has the DNA TGTGCCAGCAGTTTAATGCCCGCAACTAATGAAAAACTGTTTTTT. Translated, it gives CASSLMPATNEKLFF. Drawing the rest from reference TRBV27 and TRBJ1-4, the complete variable domain is EAQVTQNPRYLITVTGKKLTVTCSQNMNHEYMSWYRQDPGLGLRQIYYSMNVEVTDKGDVPEGYKVSRKEKRNFPLILESPSPNQTSLYFCASSLMPATNEKLFFGSGTQLSVL.

V and J are TRBV7-9 and TRBJ2-7; the D is unclear. This CDR3 comprises 13 residues. V lost 5 bases and J 1 base, leaving 9 bases between the germline ends. From germline, CDR1 is SEHNR and CDR2 FQNEAQ (reference sequence). This CDR3 reads CASSRVGSYEQYF. The CDR3 region has the DNA TGTGCCAGCAGCAGAGTGGGTTCCTACGAGCAGTACTTC. Together with reference TRBV7-9 and TRBJ2-7, the CDR3 gives the full variable domain: DTGVSQNPRHKITKRGQNVTFRCDPISEHNRLYWYRQTLGQGPEFLTYFQNEAQLEKSRLLSDRFSAERPKGSFSTLEIQRTEQGDSAMYLCASSRVGSYEQYFGPGTRLTVT.

This clone occurred a few times. The chain uses TRBV5-1 and TRBJ2-5; possible D gene TRBD1, 6 bases. V gave up 7 bases and J gave up 1 base, with 8 bases separating them. Germline V gene sequence: CDR1 SGHRS, CDR2 YFSETQ. This CDR3 has 12 residues. CDR3 sequence: CASGQSQETQYF. The DNA of the CDR3 is TGCGCCAGCGGACAGAGCCAAGAGACCCAGTACTTC.

This clone was detected a few times. The chain carries TRBV6-5 and TRBJ2-3; D gene uncertain. The CDR3 extends over 11 amino acids. CDR1 is MNHEY and CDR2 is SVGAGI in the germline V gene. The V and J ends lost 7 bases and 4 bases respectively, with 6 bases between them. CDR3 residues: CASMVADTQYF. The CDR3 region has the DNA TGTGCCAGCATGGTGGCAGATACGCAGTATTTT.

This clone has more than one count but fewer than ten. The gene calls are TRBV9 and TRBJ2-7, with D maybe TRBD1 (6 bases). V lost 4 bases to trimming and J lost 3 bases, with 14 bases between them. The CDR3 runs 14 residues. Germline values: CDR1 SGDLS, CDR2 YYNGEE. The CDR3 DNA is TGTGCCAGCAGCCCCAGCCCGGACAGCTACGAGCAGTACTTC. This sequence encodes CASSPSPDSYEQYF.

This clone was picked up a small number of times. This chain links TRBV19 with TRBJ2-1; 10 bases map to TRBD2. The CDR3 extends over 17 amino acids. The ends lost 4 bases at V and 3 bases at J; junction bases unmatched: 9. CDR1 LNHDA and CDR2 SQIVND come from the germline V gene (reference sequence). The CDR3, as DNA: TGTGCCAGTAGTACTCCACGACTAGCGGGCCACTACAATGAGCAGTTCTTC. Translated, it gives CASSTPRLAGHYNEQFF.

A few counts support this clone. Different DNA sequences within this sample yield the same CDR3. This chain links TRBV6-5 with TRBJ2-3; D gene ambiguous. CDR3 size: 11 residues. Per germline, CDR1 MNHEY and CDR2 SVGAGI. V lost 4 bases and J lost 5, with 4 bases in between. The CDR3 protein is CASSLRDTQYF. The CDR3, as DNA: TGTGCCAGCAGTTTAAGAGATACGCAGTATTTT.

The sample holds a few counts of this clone. J is TRBJ1-2 and V is TRBV7-6; D not certain. In germline, CDR1 is SGHVS, CDR2 FNYEAQ. The CDR3 sequence is 12 residues long. The V end was cut by 1 base, the J end by 4 bases, with 4 bases between. The CDR3: CASSLGGYGYTF. The CDR3 DNA reads as TGTGCCAGCAGCTTAGGGGGCTATGGCTACACCTTC.

V gene TRBV5-6 combines with J gene TRBJ1-2; the D is unclear. The CDR3 is made up of 15 amino acids. Trimming pared 4 bases from V and 1 base from J, leaving 14 bases between. Looked up from germline, CDR1 is SGHDT and CDR2 is YYEEEE. The CDR3 sequence: CASSPDSVDNYGYTF. In DNA, the CDR3 is TGTGCCAGCAGCCCAGACTCGGTCGATAACTATGGCTACACCTTC.

V is TRBV6-5 and J is TRBJ1-4; D unclear. Germline V gene sequence: CDR1 MNHEY, CDR2 SVGAGI. The CDR3 consists of 15 residues. The ends were cut back, 0 bases at V and 8 bases at J, with 13 bases in the middle. CDR3 coding DNA: TGTGCCAGCAGTTACTCTTCGACTCCCGGGGAAAAACTGTTTTTT. Translated, it gives CASSYSSTPGEKLFF.

This clone was found a few times. The chain employs TRBV4-1 and TRBJ1-1, with a possible D match to TRBD1 (5 bases). CDR1 is MGHRA, CDR2 YSYEKL, per germline. V dropped 0 bases and J dropped 2 bases, with 13 bases sitting between them. The CDR3 sequence is 16 residues long. The CDR3: CASSQERGGGNTEAFF. The DNA of the CDR3 is TGCGCCAGCAGCCAAGAACGGGGCGGAGGAAACACTGAAGCTTTCTTT.

The rearrangement links TRBV7-2 to TRBJ2-3; tentative D call: TRBD2 (5 bases). The CDR3 consists of 17 residues. Trimming took 2 bases from V and 0 from J, leaving 15 bases between them. Germline V gene data show CDR1 as SGHTA and CDR2 as FQGNSA. The CDR3 DNA is TGTGCCAGCAGCTTATCGGCGCTAGCACATAGCACAGATACGCAGTATTTT. This codes for CASSLSALAHSTDTQYF.

This clone was detected only a few times. The V gene is TRBV7-9, the J gene TRBJ2-5; no clear D. V was shortened by 5 bases and J by 5 bases, with 15 bases between the two germline ends. From germline, CDR1 is SEHNR and CDR2 FQNEAQ (reference sequence). CDR3 length: 14 amino acids. CDR3 sequence reads: CASSHDILRETQYF. The CDR3 DNA is TGTGCCAGCAGCCATGACATTCTGCGGGAGACCCAGTACTTC.

The chain links TRBV25-1 to TRBJ2-2, with no clear D. This CDR3 has 15 residues. Trimming pared 3 bases from V and 0 bases from J, leaving 8 bases between. In germline, CDR1 is MGHDK, CDR2 SYGVNS. The CDR3, as DNA: TGTGCCAGCAGTGACCTCGGGTCGAACACCGGGGAGCTGTTTTTT. It codes for CASSDLGSNTGELFF. The complete variable domain, with remaining parts taken from reference TRBV25-1 and TRBJ2-2, reads EADIYQTPRYLVIGTGKKITLECSQTMGHDKMYWYQQDPGMELHLIHYSYGVNSTEKGDLSSESTVSRIRTEHFPLTLESARPSHTSQYLCASSDLGSNTGELFFGEGSRLTVL.

A few counts support this clone. This sequence joins TRBV11-3 and TRBJ1-1, with D tentatively TRBD1 (5 bases). Germline V gene lookup returns CDR1 SGHNT and CDR2 YENEEA. CDR3 length: 13 amino acids. Trimming left V 2 bases short and J 7 bases short, with 11 bases between. The CDR3 region is CASSLLSGIEAFF. The CDR3 bases are TGTGCCAGCAGCTTACTATCAGGGATTGAAGCTTTCTTT.

Only a few counts were recorded for this clone. One junction end does not reproduce the germline sequence, and a read error may be involved. V gene TRBV6-1 combines with J gene TRBJ2-5; a possible D gene is TRBD1 (5 bases). This CDR3 contains 13 residues. Germline V gives CDR1 MNHNS, CDR2 SASEGT. The CDR3 nucleotides are TGTGCCATCAGTGAGTTCAGGGATGAGACCCAGTACTTC. Translation: CAISEFRDETQYF.

This clone was counted a few times. The chain carries TRBV9 and TRBJ2-7, with 14 bases lining up with TRBD2. This CDR3 region has 17 residues. Trimming removed 2 bases from V and 3 bases from J; junction bases left unmatched: 7. Germline V lookup: CDR1 SGDLS, CDR2 YYNGEE. The CDR3 sequence: CASSVAPGTSGGYEQYF. The DNA of the CDR3 is TGTGCCAGCAGCGTCGCCCCCGGGACTAGCGGGGGCTACGAGCAGTACTTC. Complete variable domain (other parts from reference TRBV9 and TRBJ2-7): DSGVTQTPKHLITATGQRVTLRCSPRSGDLSVYWYQQSLDQGLQFLIQYYNGEERAKGNILERFSAQQFPDLHSELNLSSLELGDSALYFCASSVAPGTSGGYEQYFGPGTRLTVT.

V usage is TRBV25-1 and J usage is TRBJ2-1; 7 bases are a match to TRBD1. This CDR3 comprises 16 residues. CDR1 and CDR2 from the germline V gene are MGHDK and SYGVNS. The junction had 8 bases not matched to a gene; V was cut back by 3 bases and J by 3 bases. CDR3 nucleotides: TGTGCCAGCAGTGATTACGGGACAGCTCTCTACAATGAGCAGTTCTTC. Residues: CASSDYGTALYNEQFF.

The chain is built from TRBV10-3 and TRBJ2-5; the D gene is possibly TRBD2 (6 bases). The CDR3 is 12 amino acids. V was shortened by 6 bases and J by 3 bases, with 8 bases between the two germline ends. Per the germline V gene, CDR1 is ENHRY and CDR2 is SYGVKD. Written as DNA, the CDR3 is TGTGCCATCAGGGGGGAGGAAGAGACCCAGTACTTC. Protein sequence: CAIRGEEETQYF.

This clone was counted only a few times. This chain connects TRBV5-4 to TRBJ1-5; a possible D gene is TRBD1 (5 bases). The CDR3 loop spans 14 amino acids. The V end lost 4 bases, the J end lost 7 bases, and 15 bases lay between the germline ends. Germline V gene sequence: CDR1 SGHNT, CDR2 YYREEE (reference sequence). As DNA, the CDR3 is TGTGCCAGCAGCCACGGTGGGGAGGGGCAGCCCCAGCATTTT. Translating gives CASSHGGEGQPQHF.

This clone occurred a few times. V gene TRBV15 combines with J gene TRBJ2-7; 11 nucleotides align to TRBD2. Per germline, CDR1 LNHNV and CDR2 YYDKDF (reference sequence). V trimming: 2 bases; J trimming: 0 bases; junction bases outside the gene matches: 6. The CDR3 contains 17 residues. CDR3 residues: CATSRPLAGGLSYEQYF. The CDR3 region has the DNA TGTGCCACCAGCAGACCTTTAGCGGGGGGGCTCTCCTACGAGCAGTACTTC.

The rearrangement links TRBV9 to TRBJ1-2; weak D call: TRBD1 (5 bases). The germline gives CDR1 SGDLS, CDR2 YYNGEE. V lost 1 base, J lost 5 bases, and 12 bases lay in between. CDR3 length: 14 residues. This CDR3 is CASSVSPQDYGYTF. Written as DNA, the CDR3 is TGTGCCAGCAGCGTAAGCCCACAGGATTATGGCTACACCTTC.

The chain employs TRBV30 and TRBJ2-1; possibly TRBD1 for D (6 bases). The CDR3 is made up of 16 amino acids. Germline assignment: CDR1 GTSNPN and CDR2 SVGIG (reference sequence). The V end lost 2 bases, the J end lost 1 base, and 15 bases lay between the germline ends. The CDR3 DNA sequence: TGTGCCTGGAGTCTCTACAGGGCGGGTTCCTACAATGAGCAGTTCTTC. Translating gives CAWSLYRAGSYNEQFF. Full variable domain (outside the CDR3, taken from reference TRBV30 and TRBJ2-1): SQTIHQWPATLVQPVGSPLSLECTVEGTSNPNLYWYRQAAGRGLQLLFYSVGIGQISSEVPQNLSASRPQDRQFILSSKKLLLSDSGFYLCAWSLYRAGSYNEQFFGPGTRLTVL.

The rearrangement joins TRBV6-6 to TRBJ2-7; D is undetermined. Germline V gene data show CDR1 as MNHNY and CDR2 as SVGAGI (reference sequence). This CDR3 region has 12 residues. The V and J ends lost 7 bases and 3 bases respectively, with 10 bases between them. The DNA for the CDR3 is TGTGCCAGCAAGGGCAGATTCTACGAGCAGTACTTC. Translated: CASKGRFYEQYF.

V and J are TRBV10-3 and TRBJ2-3, with D hard to call. With 3 bases removed from V and 2 bases from J, the gap between germline ends came to 15 bases. Germline values: CDR1 ENHRY, CDR2 SYGVKD. This CDR3 spans 16 amino acids. CDR3 amino acids: CAISDPVKYDTDTQYF. CDR3 in DNA: TGTGCCATCAGTGACCCCGTCAAGTATGACACAGATACGCAGTATTTT.

The chain links TRBV27 to TRBJ1-5, with a possible D match to TRBD1 (5 bases). The CDR3 totals 16 residues. V was pared by 1 base and J by 2 bases, with 12 bases between. From germline, CDR1 is MNHEY and CDR2 SMNVEV (reference sequence). The CDR3 spells CASSLYGGGGNQPQHF. For the CDR3, the DNA is TGTGCCAGCAGTTTATATGGAGGAGGGGGCAATCAGCCCCAGCATTTT.

This clone was seen a few times. The rearrangement joins TRBV5-1 to TRBJ2-1; D possibly corresponds to TRBD2 (6 bases). Trimming took 3 bases from V and 2 from J, leaving 15 bases between them. This CDR3 has 16 residues. Germline V gene sequence: CDR1 SGHRS, CDR2 YFSETQ. The CDR3 nucleotides are TGCGCCAGCAGCTATGTCACGGCGGGGACCTACAATGAGCAGTTCTTC. This codes for CASSYVTAGTYNEQFF.